Each of the 20 T cell receptor beta chains below was sequenced from the same sample in a study of T-cell reconstitution after alpha-beta-depleted transplantation in children. For TCRbeta, the library was prepared with unique molecular identifiers. TCRdb re-derived calls from the PCR reads in MiXCR, one entry per CDR3 protein. The data show some 490,000 distinct CDR3 sequences, approximately 13% seen once. The sample in question was PBMCs from the stem cell graft donor, obtained from the stem cell graft. The receptors were sampled from a human donor who donated a stem cell graft to a child with combined immunodeficiency.

This clonotype was seen ten or more times. CDR3 sequence: CSARVGLLRNEQFF. The DNA of the CDR3 is TGCAGTGCTAGAGTGGGGTTGTTGCGGAATGAGCAGTTCTTC. The chain combines TRBV20-1 with TRBJ2-1; unclear D gene. The V gene's germline CDR1 is DFQATT and CDR2 SNEGSKA (reference sequence). This CDR3 has 14 residues. V was trimmed by 1 base and J by 7 bases, leaving 14 bases between them.

The chain is built from TRBV7-2 and TRBJ2-7; 7 bases fit TRBD2. The CDR3 sequence is 14 residues long. Germline values: CDR1 SGHTA, CDR2 FQGNSA. The V gene end was trimmed by 4 bases and the J gene end by 7 bases; junction bases not matched to a gene: 10. CDR3 coding DNA: TGTGCCAGCAGCTCCGGGGGAGGGCTCGGGGAGCAGTACTTC. This encodes CASSSGGGLGEQYF. Together with reference TRBV7-2 and TRBJ2-7, the CDR3 gives the full variable domain: GAGVSQSPSNKVTEKGKDVELRCDPISGHTALYWYRQSLGQGLEFLIYFQGNSAPDKSGLPSDRFSAERTGGSVSTLTIQRTQQEDSAVYLCASSSGGGLGEQYFGPGTRLTVT.

The chain joins TRBV4-3 to TRBJ2-2; 13 bases fit TRBD2. The CDR3 loop spans 15 amino acids. Trimming removed 4 bases from V and 6 bases from J; junction bases left unmatched: 2. The germline gives CDR1 LGHNA, CDR2 YSLEER. Written as DNA, the CDR3 is TGCGCCAGCAGCCGGGGACTAGCGGGACCCGGGGAGCTGTTTTTT. This sequence encodes CASSRGLAGPGELFF.

V and J are TRBV10-3 and TRBJ2-7; D uncertain. Trimming left V 7 bases short and J 1 base short, with 11 bases between. Germline values: CDR1 ENHRY, CDR2 SYGVKD. The CDR3 runs 13 residues. CDR3 sequence: CAITSSGSYEQYF. The DNA of the CDR3 is TGTGCCATCACATCAAGTGGATCCTACGAGCAGTACTTC.

This chain links TRBV7-9 with TRBJ2-1, with D unclear. The V end was cut by 1 base, the J end by 0 bases, with 4 bases between. The CDR3 has 14 residues. Germline V gene lookup returns CDR1 SEHNR and CDR2 FQNEAQ (reference sequence). The CDR3 reads CASSLGASYNEQFF. The DNA of the CDR3 is TGTGCCAGCAGCTTAGGCGCCTCCTACAATGAGCAGTTCTTC. Supplemented by reference TRBV7-9 and TRBJ2-1, the full variable domain reads DTGVSQNPRHKITKRGQNVTFRCDPISEHNRLYWYRQTLGQGPEFLTYFQNEAQLEKSRLLSDRFSAERPKGSFSTLEIQRTEQGDSAMYLCASSLGASYNEQFFGPGTRLTVL.

This clonotype was observed at least ten times. V is TRBV12-3 or TRBV12-4 and J is TRBJ2-1; 12 nucleotides line up with TRBD2. The CDR3 sequence is 20 residues long. Trimming took 2 bases from V and 1 from J; bases not matched to a gene: 12. CDR3 bases: TGTGCCAGCAGTTTACTGACTAGCGGGAGAGTGGGTGGGTCCTACAATGAGCAGTTCTTC. Translating gives CASSLLTSGRVGGSYNEQFF.

This clonotype was seen ten or more times. V is TRBV4-3 and J is TRBJ1-5, with D uncertain. CDR3 length: 13 amino acids. Trimming stripped 0 bases from V and 7 bases from J, with 7 bases between. Germline CDR1 reads LGHNA; CDR2 reads YSLEER. This CDR3 reads CASSQDRFQPQHF. The CDR3 DNA is TGCGCCAGCAGCCAAGATCGTTTCCAGCCCCAGCATTTT.

At least ten counts were recorded for this clonotype. J is TRBJ2-1 and V is TRBV12-3 or TRBV12-4, with TRBD1 matching 10 bases. This CDR3 region has 16 residues. Unmatched junction bases numbered 10, after V lost 5 bases and J lost 6 bases. The CDR3 coding sequence is TGTGCCAGCAGTACTGGGGGGGGACAGGGGTTCAATGAGCAGTTCTTC. It encodes CASSTGGGQGFNEQFF.

This clonotype came up many times. CDR3 residues: CASSELQNYGYTF. The CDR3 DNA is TGCGCCAGCAGCGAATTGCAAAACTATGGCTACACCTTC. The chain uses TRBV5-1 and TRBJ1-2; D is unresolved. The CDR3 is 13 residues long. V was trimmed by 4 bases and J by 2 bases, leaving 9 bases between them. Germline V gene sequence: CDR1 SGHRS, CDR2 YFSETQ.

The chain employs TRBV5-1 and TRBJ2-7; 8 nucleotides match TRBD1. V lost 1 base to trimming and J lost 6 bases; unmatched junction nucleotides: 15. Germline V CDR1 and CDR2: SGHRS, YFSETQ. The CDR3 totals 17 residues. The CDR3 nucleotides are TGCGCCAGCAGCTTGTCCAGTCCCGGGACAGGCCCTTCCGAGCAGTACTTC. Translated: CASSLSSPGTGPSEQYF. Together with reference TRBV5-1 and TRBJ2-7, the CDR3 gives the full variable domain: KAGVTQTPRYLIKTRGQQVTLSCSPISGHRSVSWYQQTPGQGLQFLFEYFSETQRNKGNFPGRFSGRQFSNSRSEMNVSTLELGDSALYLCASSLSSPGTGPSEQYFGPGTRLTVT.

The rearrangement joins TRBV7-8 to TRBJ2-5; no clear D. This CDR3 has 16 amino acids. The germline V gene encodes CDR1 SGHVS and CDR2 FQNEAQ. The V gene lost 4 bases and the J gene lost 0 bases, with 15 bases spanning the gap. CDR3 sequence (DNA): TGTGCCAGCAGCTGTCGGACCCAAATGTACCAAGAGACCCAGTACTTC. Its translation: CASSCRTQMYQETQYF.

This chain connects TRBV6-2 or TRBV6-3 to TRBJ1-5; 8 nucleotides align to TRBD1. The junction had 4 bases not matched to a gene; V was cut back by 3 bases and J by 6 bases. This CDR3 region has 14 residues. Germline V gene data show CDR1 as MNHEY and CDR2 as SVGEGT. The CDR3 spells CASSYPGQGQPQHF. CDR3 bases: TGTGCCAGCAGTTATCCCGGACAGGGTCAGCCCCAGCATTTT.

In this sample, this clonotype turned up a few times. This sequence joins TRBV30 and TRBJ2-1, with D perhaps matching TRBD2 (6 bases). Deletions cut 0 bases from V and 5 bases from J, with 11 bases between. CDR3 length: 14 amino acids. Germline lookup yields CDR1 GTSNPN and CDR2 SVGIG (reference sequence). This chain's CDR3 is CAWSVLAVNNEQFF. As DNA, the CDR3 is TGTGCCTGGAGTGTATTAGCGGTTAACAATGAGCAGTTCTTC.

CDR3 loop: CASSQGIRGGYQETQYF. In DNA, the CDR3 is TGTGCCAGCAGCCAAGGGATTCGCGGGGGGTACCAAGAGACCCAGTACTTC. The V call is TRBV4-2, the J call TRBJ2-5; 8 bases map to TRBD2. The J segment lost 0 bases and the V segment lost 1 base, leaving 7 bases of the junction unmatched. The CDR3 sequence is 17 residues long. Germline assignment: CDR1 LGHNA and CDR2 YNFKEQ.

This clonotype appeared a few times. The gene calls are TRBV7-8 and TRBJ2-2, with 14 bases lining up with TRBD2. The CDR3 loop spans 16 amino acids. Trimming at V came to 4 bases and at J to 6 bases, leaving 4 bases not matched to a gene. Germline lookup yields CDR1 SGHVS and CDR2 FQNEAQ. CDR3 nucleotide sequence: TGTGCCAGCAGCTCAAGACTAGCGGGGGGGCCCGGGGAGCTGTTTTTT. Translation: CASSSRLAGGPGELFF. Using reference TRBV7-8 and TRBJ2-2 for the parts outside the CDR3, the full variable domain is GAGVSQSPRYKVAKRGQDVALRCDPISGHVSLFWYQQALGQGPEFLTYFQNEAQLDKSGLPSDRFFAERPEGSVSTLKIQRTQQEDSAVYLCASSSRLAGGPGELFFGEGSRLTVL.

This clonotype occurred many times. The chain has TRBV20-1 and TRBJ2-3; 9 bases map to TRBD2. Germline CDR1 is DFQATT and CDR2 is SNEGSKA (reference sequence). Unmatched junction bases numbered 12, after V lost 0 bases and J lost 5 bases. The CDR3 covers 17 residues. CDR3 in amino acids: CSAREPGLAVIGDTQYF. The CDR3 nucleotides are TGCAGTGCTAGAGAACCGGGACTAGCTGTAATTGGAGATACGCAGTATTTT.

This clonotype was counted ten times or more. CDR3 DNA: TGCGCCAGCAGCCTCGGGGGTCGGGGACGAGGCTACGAGCAGTACTTC. This translates into CASSLGGRGRGYEQYF. This chain connects TRBV5-1 to TRBJ2-7; a possible D gene is TRBD2 (6 bases). The CDR3 has 16 residues. Per the germline V gene, CDR1 is SGHRS and CDR2 is YFSETQ. The ends were cut back, 4 bases at V and 3 bases at J, with 20 bases in the middle.

This clonotype came up many times. The V and J genes are TRBV6-5 and TRBJ1-1; the D gene is possibly TRBD1 (5 bases). The CDR3 has 17 residues. Germline-derived CDR1 and CDR2 are MNHEY and SVGAGI. V dropped 0 bases and J dropped 1 base, with 15 bases sitting between them. In nucleotides, the CDR3 is TGTGCCAGCAGTTACTCGTACAGGCTGGCATCGAACACTGAAGCTTTCTTT. Protein: CASSYSYRLASNTEAFF.

This clonotype was detected only a few times. The chain has TRBV20-1 and TRBJ1-1; no clear D. V was trimmed by 1 base and J by 8 bases, leaving 8 bases between them. Germline V gene data show CDR1 as DFQATT and CDR2 as SNEGSKA (reference sequence). CDR3 length: 11 residues. As DNA, the CDR3 is TGCAGTGCTAGAGTAGCCGGAGAAGCTTTCTTT. The encoded protein is CSARVAGEAFF.

This clonotype was observed many times. The gene calls are TRBV7-8 and TRBJ2-2, with D unclear. V lost 5 bases and J 4 bases, leaving 14 bases between the germline ends. Germline V gives CDR1 SGHVS, CDR2 FQNEAQ. This CDR3 spans 15 amino acids. The CDR3 spells CASSPLVRATGELFF. The CDR3 coding sequence is TGTGCCAGCAGCCCACTCGTTAGGGCCACCGGGGAGCTGTTTTTT.